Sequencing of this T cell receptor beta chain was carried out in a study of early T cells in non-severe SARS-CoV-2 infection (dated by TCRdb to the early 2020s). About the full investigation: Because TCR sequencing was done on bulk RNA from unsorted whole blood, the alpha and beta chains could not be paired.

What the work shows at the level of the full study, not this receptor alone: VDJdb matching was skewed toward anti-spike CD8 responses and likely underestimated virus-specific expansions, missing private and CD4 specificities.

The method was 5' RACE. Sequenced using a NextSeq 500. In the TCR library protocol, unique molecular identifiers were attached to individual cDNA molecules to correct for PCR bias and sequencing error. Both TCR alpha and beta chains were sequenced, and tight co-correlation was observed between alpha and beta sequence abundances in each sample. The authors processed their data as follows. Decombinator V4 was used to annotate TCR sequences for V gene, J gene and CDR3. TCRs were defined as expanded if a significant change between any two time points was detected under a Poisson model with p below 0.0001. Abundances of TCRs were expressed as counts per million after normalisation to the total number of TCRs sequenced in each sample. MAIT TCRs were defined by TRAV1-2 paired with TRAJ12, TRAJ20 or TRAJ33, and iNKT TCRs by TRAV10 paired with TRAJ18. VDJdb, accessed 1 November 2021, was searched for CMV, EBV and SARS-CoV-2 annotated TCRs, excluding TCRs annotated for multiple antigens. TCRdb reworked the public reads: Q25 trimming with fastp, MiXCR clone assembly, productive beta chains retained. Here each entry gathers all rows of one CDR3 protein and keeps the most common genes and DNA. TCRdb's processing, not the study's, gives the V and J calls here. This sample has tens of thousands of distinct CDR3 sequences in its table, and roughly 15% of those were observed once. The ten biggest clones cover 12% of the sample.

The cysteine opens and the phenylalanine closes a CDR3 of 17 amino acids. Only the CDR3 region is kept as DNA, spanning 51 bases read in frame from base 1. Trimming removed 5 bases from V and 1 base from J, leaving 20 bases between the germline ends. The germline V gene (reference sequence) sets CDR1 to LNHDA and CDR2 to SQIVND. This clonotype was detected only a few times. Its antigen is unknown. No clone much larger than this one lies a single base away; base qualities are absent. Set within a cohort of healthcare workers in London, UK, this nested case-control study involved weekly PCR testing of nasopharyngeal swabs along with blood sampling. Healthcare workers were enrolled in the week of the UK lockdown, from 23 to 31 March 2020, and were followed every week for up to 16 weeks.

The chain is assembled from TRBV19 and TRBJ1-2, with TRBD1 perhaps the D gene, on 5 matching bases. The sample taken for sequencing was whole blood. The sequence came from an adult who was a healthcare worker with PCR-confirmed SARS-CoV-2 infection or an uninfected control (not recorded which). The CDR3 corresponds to CASSYKGASAYNYGYTF. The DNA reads TGTGCCAGTAGTTACAAAGGGGCGAGCGCCTATAACTATGGCTACACCTTC.